The entry that follows covers one T cell receptor (beta chain) sequence. The target antigen is unknown. Here immunoSEQ multiplex PCR was the method, and the copy in TCRdb shows in-frame clones only, minus some. The data show 9,500 to 15,000 clones, 74% seen once. The source of the sample is a study of regulatory dendritic cells for organ transplantation. Study information: LPS was added to dendritic cell cultures on day 6.

Trimming stripped 1 base from V and 4 bases from J, with 14 bases between. Germline CDR1 SGHTA, CDR2 FQGNSA. This CDR3 has 15 residues. Study observations and caveats: Memory T cells were less diverse than naive, with memory CD8+ most oligoclonal. Among resting subsets, memory CD8+ cells contained the most alloreactive clonotypes. Memory CD8+ clonal expansion seemed more limited with regulatory than mature dendritic cells.

Sorted T cells were CFSE-labeled and cultured 5 days with allogeneic regulatory or mature dendritic cells at 1:10. The clonotype originates from a human donor in good health. The specimen sequenced was naive CD4+ T cells from blood cultured with regulatory dendritic cells. Described subset: CD45RA+ naive T cells. The chain couples TRBV7-2 to TRBJ2-7, with D perhaps TRBD1 (6 bases). CDR3 DNA: TGTGCCAGCAGCTTAGTTGTGTGGGGGACATACGAGCAGTACTTC. Translated, it gives CASSLVVWGTYEQYF.